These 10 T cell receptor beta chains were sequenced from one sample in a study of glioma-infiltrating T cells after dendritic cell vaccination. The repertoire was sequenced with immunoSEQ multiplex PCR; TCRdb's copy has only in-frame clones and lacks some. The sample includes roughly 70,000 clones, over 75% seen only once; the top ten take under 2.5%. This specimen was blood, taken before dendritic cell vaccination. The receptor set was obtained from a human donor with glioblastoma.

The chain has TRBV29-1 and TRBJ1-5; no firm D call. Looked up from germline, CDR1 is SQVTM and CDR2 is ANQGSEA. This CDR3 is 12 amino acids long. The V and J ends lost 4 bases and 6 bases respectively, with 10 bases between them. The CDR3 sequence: CSVGTGSQPQHF. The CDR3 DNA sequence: TGCAGCGTTGGAACTGGGAGTCAGCCCCAGCATTTT.

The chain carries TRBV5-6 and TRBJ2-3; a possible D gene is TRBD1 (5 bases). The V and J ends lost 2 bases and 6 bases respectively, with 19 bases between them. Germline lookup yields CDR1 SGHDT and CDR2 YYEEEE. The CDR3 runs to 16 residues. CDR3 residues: CASSFRTSQRLDTQYF. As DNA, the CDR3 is TGTGCCAGCAGCTTCCGGACAAGCCAAAGGTTGGATACGCAGTATTTT.

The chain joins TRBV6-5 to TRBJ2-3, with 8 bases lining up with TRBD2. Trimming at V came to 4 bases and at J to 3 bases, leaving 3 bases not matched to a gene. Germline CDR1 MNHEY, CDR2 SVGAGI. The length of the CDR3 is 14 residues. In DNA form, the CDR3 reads TGTGCCAGCAGTTCGGGCGGGAGGACAGATACGCAGTATTTT. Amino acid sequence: CASSSGGRTDTQYF.

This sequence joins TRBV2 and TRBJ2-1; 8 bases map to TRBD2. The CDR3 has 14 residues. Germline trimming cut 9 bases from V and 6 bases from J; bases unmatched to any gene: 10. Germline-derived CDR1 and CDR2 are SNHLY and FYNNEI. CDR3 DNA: TGTGCCAGGCAGCGGGAGAATTCGGCCAATGAGCAGTTCTTC. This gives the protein CARQRENSANEQFF.

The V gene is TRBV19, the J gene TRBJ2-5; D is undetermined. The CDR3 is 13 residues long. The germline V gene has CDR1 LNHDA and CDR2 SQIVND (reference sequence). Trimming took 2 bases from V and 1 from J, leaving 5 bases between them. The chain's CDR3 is CASSITSQETQYF. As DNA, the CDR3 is TGTGCCAGTAGTATAACGAGCCAAGAGACCCAGTACTTC.

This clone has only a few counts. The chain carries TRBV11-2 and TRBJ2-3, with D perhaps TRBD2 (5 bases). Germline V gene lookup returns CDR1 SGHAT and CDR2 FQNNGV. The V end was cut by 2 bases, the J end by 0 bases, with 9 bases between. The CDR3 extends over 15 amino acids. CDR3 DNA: TGTGCCAGCAGCTTATCGACGGGAAGCACAGATACGCAGTATTTT. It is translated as CASSLSTGSTDTQYF.

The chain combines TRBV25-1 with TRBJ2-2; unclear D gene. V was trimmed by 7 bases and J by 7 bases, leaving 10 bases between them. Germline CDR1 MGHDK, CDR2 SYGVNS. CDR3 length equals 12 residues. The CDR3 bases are TGTGCCAGCACCATGGGCGTCGGGGAGCTGTTTTTT. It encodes CASTMGVGELFF.

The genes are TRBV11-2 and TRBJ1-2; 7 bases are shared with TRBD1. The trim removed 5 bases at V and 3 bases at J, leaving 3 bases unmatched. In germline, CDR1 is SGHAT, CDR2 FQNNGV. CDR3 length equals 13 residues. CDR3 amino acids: CASSPGQDYGYTF. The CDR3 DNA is TGTGCCAGCAGCCCAGGACAGGACTATGGCTACACCTTC.

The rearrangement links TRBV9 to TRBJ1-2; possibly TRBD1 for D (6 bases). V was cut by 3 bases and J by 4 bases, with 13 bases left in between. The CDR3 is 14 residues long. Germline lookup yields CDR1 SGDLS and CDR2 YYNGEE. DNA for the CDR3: TGTGCCAGCAGCGCCTATCCAGGGGTCTATGGCTACACCTTC. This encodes CASSAYPGVYGYTF.

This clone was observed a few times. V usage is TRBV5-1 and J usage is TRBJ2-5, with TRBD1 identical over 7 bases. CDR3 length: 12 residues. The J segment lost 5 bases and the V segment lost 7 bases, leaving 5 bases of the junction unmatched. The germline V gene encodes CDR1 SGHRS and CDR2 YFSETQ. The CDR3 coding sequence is TGCGCCAGCCGACAGGGTTCGGAGACCCAGTACTTC. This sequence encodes CASRQGSETQYF.